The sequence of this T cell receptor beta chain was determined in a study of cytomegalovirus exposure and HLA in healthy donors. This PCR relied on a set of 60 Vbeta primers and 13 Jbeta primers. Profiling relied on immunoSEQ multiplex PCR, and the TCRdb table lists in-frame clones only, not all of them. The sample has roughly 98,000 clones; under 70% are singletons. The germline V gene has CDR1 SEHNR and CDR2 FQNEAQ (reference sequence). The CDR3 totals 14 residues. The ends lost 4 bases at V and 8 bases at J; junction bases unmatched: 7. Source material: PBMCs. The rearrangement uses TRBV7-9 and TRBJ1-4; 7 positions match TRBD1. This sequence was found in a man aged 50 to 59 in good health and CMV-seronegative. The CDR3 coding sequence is TGTGCCAGCAGCTCCCGGGACAGAGGCGAAAAACTGTTTTTT. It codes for CASSSRDRGEKLFF.